Listed below are T cell receptor beta chains from one sample, sequenced in a study of blood T cells in healthy people across ages. TCRdb re-called the 5' RACE reads through MiXCR, storing one row per CDR3 protein. The data contain approximately 670,000 distinct CDR3 sequences, less than 45% of them singletons. The sample comprised blood. The receptors were gathered from an elderly man in good health. Each CDR3 is given with its conserved first and last residue. A D gene is named only where the DNA matches it firmly. Clone size is not always given. Where it is, it says once, few, many or a class for expanded clones.

V: TRBV15; D: -; length: 12; J: TRBJ1-2; size: -; CDR3: CATNEGSNGYTF; DNA: TGTGCCACCAACGAGGGGTCAAATGGCTACACCTTC
V: TRBV20-1; D: TRBD2; length: 15; J: TRBJ2-3; size: -; CDR3: CSATAGTSGTDTQYF; DNA: TGCAGTGCTACAGCCGGGACTAGCGGCACAGATACGCAGTATTTT
V: TRBV7-3; D: -; length: 16; J: TRBJ2-7; size: once; CDR3: CASSSGADRLLDEQYF; DNA: TGTGCCAGCAGCTCGGGGGCAGATCGTCTGCTGGACGAGCAGTACTTC
V: TRBV12-3/TRBV12-4; D: TRBD1; length: 16; J: TRBJ2-3; size: few; CDR3: CASSSTGTAPTDTQYF; DNA: TGTGCCAGCAGTTCTACCGGGACAGCCCCCACAGATACGCAGTATTTT
V: TRBV14; D: TRBD2; length: 18; J: TRBJ2-1; size: -; CDR3: CASSQASRLAGDHNEQFF; DNA: TGTGCCAGCAGCCAAGCCTCGAGACTAGCCGGGGACCACAATGAGCAGTTCTTC
V: TRBV20-1; D: -; length: 13; J: TRBJ2-3; size: -; CDR3: CSASGDRGDTQYF; DNA: TGCAGTGCTAGTGGGGACCGGGGAGATACGCAGTATTTT
V: TRBV11-2; D: -; length: 13; J: TRBJ2-3; size: few; CDR3: CASSVVPPDTQYF; DNA: TGTGCCAGCAGCGTAGTTCCCCCAGATACGCAGTATTTT
V: TRBV27; D: -; length: 16; J: TRBJ2-1; size: -; CDR3: CASSSPPRRAAGEQFF; DNA: TGTGCCAGCAGTTCCCCGCCCCGGCGGGCCGCGGGTGAGCAGTTCTTC
V: TRBV20-1; D: -; length: 13; J: TRBJ2-7; size: -; CDR3: CSARQGPNYEQYF; DNA: TGCAGTGCTAGACAGGGACCCAACTACGAGCAGTACTTC
V: TRBV7-3; D: -; length: 14; J: TRBJ2-2; size: -; CDR3: CASRTLAGSGELFF; DNA: TGTGCCAGCAGGACACTGGCGGGATCCGGGGAGCTGTTTTTT
V: TRBV25-1; D: -; length: 14; J: TRBJ1-2; size: -; CDR3: CASSERALSDGYTF; DNA: TGTGCCAGCAGTGAGCGTGCTCTAAGCGATGGCTACACCTTC
V: TRBV6-5; D: -; length: 11; J: TRBJ1-2; size: -; CDR3: CASSYKGRYTF; DNA: TGTGCCAGCAGTTACAAGGGGAGGTACACCTTC
V: TRBV5-1; D: TRBD2; length: 17; J: TRBJ2-7; size: -; CDR3: CASSLRSAGGVYNEQYF; DNA: TGCGCCAGCAGCTTGAGGTCTGCGGGAGGGGTCTACAATGAGCAGTACTTC
V: TRBV6-5; D: TRBD2; length: 20; J: TRBJ2-5; size: once; CDR3: CASSFESPGRGGRGQETQYF; DNA: TGTGCCAGCAGTTTTGAATCTCCAGGGAGAGGCGGGAGAGGGCAAGAGACCCAGTACTTC